One and the same sample provided the 21 T cell receptor beta chains below, sequenced in a study of identical twins. TCRdb reprocessed the 5' RACE reads with MiXCR, giving one entry per CDR3 protein. The table lists some 1,700,000 distinct CDR3 sequences, roughly a third of them singletons. The sequenced sample was cord blood. The origin of the receptors is a newborn girl in good health.

V gene TRBV18 combines with J gene TRBJ2-7, with D maybe TRBD1 (5 bases). CDR3 size: 15 residues. The germline gives CDR1 KGHSH, CDR2 LQKENI. V was shortened by 3 bases and J by 4 bases, with 16 bases between the two germline ends. CDR3 loop: CASSPVGQGSYEQYF. CDR3 nucleotides: TGTGCCAGCTCACCTGTGGGGCAGGGTAGTTACGAGCAGTACTTC.

The V and J genes are TRBV29-1 and TRBJ2-2, with unresolved D. V lost 4 bases and J 5 bases, leaving 11 bases between the germline ends. The CDR3 sequence is 13 residues long. Germline values: CDR1 SQVTM, CDR2 ANQGSEA. The CDR3 DNA reads as TGCAGCGTTGGTGTGGCCCTTACCGGGGAGCTGTTTTTT. Translated: CSVGVALTGELFF.

V is TRBV27 and J is TRBJ2-3; 9 bases agree with TRBD2. Looked up from germline, CDR1 is MNHEY and CDR2 is SMNVEV (reference sequence). The trim removed 5 bases at V and 5 bases at J, leaving 5 bases unmatched. CDR3 size: 14 residues. CDR3 loop: CASSGGGALDTQYF. The CDR3 bases are TGTGCCAGCAGTGGCGGGGGGGCTTTAGATACGCAGTATTTT.

To note about this clonotype: Because the CDR3 is missing its conserved closing phenylalanine or tryptophan, this is likely a read error. This chain connects TRBV20-1 to TRBJ2-5; TRBD2 agrees at 11 bases. The CDR3 totals 14 residues. Looked up from germline, CDR1 is DFQATT and CDR2 is SNEGSKA (reference sequence). In DNA form, the CDR3 reads TGCAGCGCTAGCAGACTAGCGGGGCAAGAGACCCAGTACCTC. This gives the protein CSASRLAGQETQYL.

CDR3 loop: CASRKQGNSQPQHF. The DNA for the CDR3 is TGTGCCAGCAGGAAACAGGGAAACAGTCAGCCCCAGCATTTT. The rearrangement uses TRBV2 and TRBJ1-5, with D maybe TRBD1 (6 bases). V lost 6 bases to trimming and J lost 6 bases, with 15 bases between them. The CDR3 contains 14 residues. Germline assignment: CDR1 SNHLY and CDR2 FYNNEI.

V is TRBV11-2 and J is TRBJ1-2; D ambiguous. Germline assignment: CDR1 SGHAT and CDR2 FQNNGV. V was cut by 4 bases and J by 4 bases, with 13 bases left in between. The CDR3 is 14 amino acids. In DNA, the CDR3 is TGTGCCAGCAGCTCGACTAACCTCTTCTATGGCTACACCTTC. This encodes CASSSTNLFYGYTF. The complete variable domain, with remaining parts taken from reference TRBV11-2 and TRBJ1-2, reads EAGVAQSPRYKIIEKRQSVAFWCNPISGHATLYWYQQILGQGPKLLIQFQNNGVVDDSQLPKDRFSAERLKGVDSTLKIQPAKLEDSAVYLCASSSTNLFYGYTFGSGTRLTVV.

The table lists this clonotype with many counts. The V call is TRBV5-6, the J call TRBJ1-2; D is unresolved. This CDR3 has 12 amino acids. Between the trimmed V and J ends, which lost 4 bases and 3 bases, there was a span of 7 bases. CDR1 is SGHDT, CDR2 YYEEEE, per germline. Here the CDR3 DNA reads TGTGCCAGCAGCACCGGACACTATGGCTACACCTTC. Encoded protein: CASSTGHYGYTF.

The CDR3 DNA sequence: TGTGCCAGCACTATGGGGGGGAACTATGGCTACACCTTC. It codes for CASTMGGNYGYTF. This sequence joins TRBV13 and TRBJ1-2, with D perhaps matching TRBD1 (5 bases). This CDR3 is 13 amino acids long. Germline assignment: CDR1 PRHDT and CDR2 FYEKMQ (reference sequence). V was pared by 7 bases and J by 2 bases, with 11 bases between. Complete variable domain (other parts from reference TRBV13 and TRBJ1-2): AAGVIQSPRHLIKEKRETATLKCYPIPRHDTVYWYQQGPGQDPQFLISFYEKMQSDKGSIPDRFSAQQFSDYHSELNMSSLELGDSALYFCASTMGGNYGYTFGSGTRLTVV.

V is TRBV24-1 and J is TRBJ1-1; D may be TRBD1 (5 bases). Germline V gene data show CDR1 as KGHDR and CDR2 as SFDVKD. V shed 3 bases and J shed 0 bases, with 13 bases lying between them. The CDR3 has 16 residues. The CDR3 here is CATSDPPAGMNTEAFF. For the CDR3, the DNA is TGTGCCACCAGTGATCCTCCGGCAGGGATGAACACTGAAGCTTTCTTT.

Only a few counts were recorded for this clonotype. This chain links TRBV7-9 with TRBJ2-7; either TRBD1 or TRBD2 may fit D (5 bases each). The V and J ends lost 5 bases and 1 base respectively, with 18 bases between them. Germline V gene data show CDR1 as SEHNR and CDR2 as FQNEAQ (reference sequence). The CDR3 spans 16 residues. The CDR3 loop reads CASSPPLGEWSYEQYF. CDR3 coding DNA: TGTGCCAGCAGCCCACCTTTGGGGGAGTGGTCCTACGAGCAGTACTTC.

The gene calls are TRBV28 and TRBJ2-2; D is undetermined. This CDR3 is 15 amino acids long. Germline CDR1 MDHEN, CDR2 SYDVKM. V lost 1 base to trimming and J lost 5 bases, with 11 bases between them. The CDR3 sequence is CASSLFTSGTGELFF. The CDR3 nucleotides are TGTGCCAGCAGTTTATTTACGTCGGGTACCGGGGAGCTGTTTTTT.

This clonotype was seen at least ten times. The rearrangement joins TRBV12-3 or TRBV12-4 to TRBJ2-3; possibly TRBD2 for D (5 bases). Between the trimmed V and J ends, which lost 6 bases and 5 bases, there was a span of 9 bases. The CDR3 has 12 residues. In DNA form, the CDR3 reads TGTGCCAGCAGCCGGGGATTAGATACGCAGTATTTT. Protein sequence: CASSRGLDTQYF.

This clonotype was counted ten times or more. Written as DNA, the CDR3 is TGTGCCATCAGTGGGACAGCAACTAATGAAAAACTGTTTTTT. Protein product: CAISGTATNEKLFF. The chain employs TRBV10-3 and TRBJ1-4; a possible D gene is TRBD1 (6 bases). This CDR3 has 14 residues. Germline CDR1 ENHRY, CDR2 SYGVKD. Trimming left V 4 bases short and J 0 bases short, with 6 bases between.

This chain joins TRBV20-1 and TRBJ2-7; weak D call: TRBD1 (8 bases). Trimming removed 6 bases from V and 4 bases from J, with 13 bases in between. The CDR3 contains 12 residues. Germline CDR1 DFQATT, CDR2 SNEGSKA (reference sequence). CDR3 residues: CSAEQGGYEQYF. The CDR3 DNA reads as TGCAGTGCGGAACAGGGGGGGTACGAGCAGTACTTC.

This clonotype was seen many times. The chain has TRBV13 and TRBJ1-2, with D possibly matching TRBD1 (5 bases). The CDR3 spans 15 residues. Germline V gives CDR1 PRHDT, CDR2 FYEKMQ (reference sequence). The ends were cut back, 2 bases at V and 3 bases at J, with 13 bases in the middle. The CDR3 sequence: CASSLIRDSYYGYTF. In DNA form, the CDR3 reads TGTGCCAGCAGCTTAATCCGAGACAGCTACTATGGCTACACCTTC.

A word on this clonotype: The junction departs from the called germline gene at one end, perhaps through a read error. The chain's CDR3 is CASSGRGLTYNKQFF. CDR3 coding DNA: TGTGCCAGCAGCGGGCGGGGCCTAACCTACAATAAGCAGTTCTTC. V gene TRBV4-2 combines with J gene TRBJ2-1; possibly TRBD2 for D (6 bases). The germline V gene has CDR1 LGHNA and CDR2 YNFKEQ. This CDR3 has 15 residues.

This clonotype has only a few counts. CDR3 nucleotide sequence: TGTGCCAGCAGCTTCGGGGGGACCTATACCTCCTACGAGCAGTACTTC. Amino acid sequence: CASSFGGTYTSYEQYF. The V and J genes are TRBV11-1 and TRBJ2-7; 7 nucleotides agree with TRBD2. The CDR3 is 16 residues long. Germline V gene lookup returns CDR1 SGHAT and CDR2 FQDESV (reference sequence). V lost 3 bases and J lost 0; bases outside the gene matches: 8.

This clonotype appeared a few times. The CDR3 DNA reads TGCGCCAGCAGCTCCTCCGGGACTAGCGGGTTTAGCTCCTACAATGAGCAGTTCTTC. It translates to CASSSSGTSGFSSYNEQFF. This rearrangement joins TRBV5-1 to TRBJ2-1; 12 bases match TRBD2. The germline V gene has CDR1 SGHRS and CDR2 YFSETQ. The V segment lost 3 bases and the J segment 0 bases; nucleotides outside the gene matches: 10. CDR3 length: 19 residues.

The V gene is TRBV5-1, the J gene TRBJ2-4, with D possibly TRBD2 on 5 matching bases. V was clipped by 0 bases and J by 7 bases, with 8 bases between them. This CDR3 is 13 amino acids long. CDR1 and CDR2 from the germline V gene are SGHRS and YFSETQ. CDR3 in amino acids: CASSLEVANIQYF. The CDR3 DNA follows: TGCGCCAGCAGCTTGGAGGTAGCGAACATTCAGTACTTC.

CDR3 protein: CAIAEGTYEQYF. The CDR3 DNA reads as TGTGCCATCGCCGAGGGCACCTACGAGCAGTACTTC. V and J are TRBV10-3 and TRBJ2-5; the D gene is possibly TRBD2 (5 bases). The tail of the sequence fits TRBJ2-7 better, so the J call may be wrong. Germline V CDR1 and CDR2: ENHRY, SYGVKD. The CDR3 consists of 12 residues.

This rearrangement joins TRBV2 to TRBJ1-2; D gene uncertain. The CDR3 length is 14 residues. Germline loops: CDR1 SNHLY, CDR2 FYNNEI. Between the trimmed V and J ends, which lost 2 bases and 2 bases, there was a span of 9 bases. CDR3 sequence (DNA): TGTGCCAGCAGTGAAACCTCCGGGAACTATGGCTACACCTTC. It is translated as CASSETSGNYGYTF.